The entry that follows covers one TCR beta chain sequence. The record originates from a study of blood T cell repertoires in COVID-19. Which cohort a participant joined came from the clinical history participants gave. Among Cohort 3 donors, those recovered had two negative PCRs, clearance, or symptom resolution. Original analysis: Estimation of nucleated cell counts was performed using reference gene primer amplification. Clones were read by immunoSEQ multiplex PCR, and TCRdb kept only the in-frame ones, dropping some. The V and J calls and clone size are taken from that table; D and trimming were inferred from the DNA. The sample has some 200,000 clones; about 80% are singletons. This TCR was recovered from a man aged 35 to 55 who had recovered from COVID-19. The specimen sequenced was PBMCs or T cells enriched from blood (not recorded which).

Here the CDR3 DNA reads TGTGCCAGCAGTTTACTCGGCGGCGGGCCTGGGGGCGGCTACACCTTC. Translation gives CASSLLGGGPGGGYTF. The rearrangement joins TRBV27 to TRBJ1-2, with D possibly being TRBD1 (6 bases). The CDR3 loop spans 16 amino acids. V was shortened by 2 bases and J by 8 bases, with 21 bases between the two germline ends. Germline-derived CDR1 and CDR2 are MNHEY and SMNVEV (reference sequence).